The 24 T cell receptor beta chains below were found in one sample sequenced in a study of cytomegalovirus exposure and HLA in healthy donors. Clones were sequenced by immunoSEQ multiplex PCR, and TCRdb holds only the in-frame ones, with some missing. The sample has 90,000 to 150,000 clones, roughly 90% seen once. The sample consisted of PBMCs. All receptors come from a woman aged 18-29 years in good health and CMV-seropositive.

The chain is built from TRBV6-5 and TRBJ1-2; the D gene is possibly TRBD1 (6 bases). V lost 6 bases, J lost 7 bases, and 21 bases lay in between. CDR3 length: 15 amino acids. Looked up from germline, CDR1 is MNHEY and CDR2 is SVGAGI. The CDR3 sequence is CASRPGTLSGGGYTF. CDR3 bases: TGTGCCAGCAGACCCGGGACATTATCAGGCGGTGGCTACACCTTC.

The chain joins TRBV30 to TRBJ1-3; 9 nucleotides agree with TRBD1. The CDR3 is 19 residues long. Germline V gene data show CDR1 as GTSNPN and CDR2 as SVGIG (reference sequence). The J segment lost 0 bases and the V segment lost 2 bases, leaving 14 bases of the junction unmatched. CDR3 amino acids: CAWSLRGQGYYYSGNTIYF. The CDR3 nucleotides read TGTGCCTGGAGTCTCCGGGGACAGGGCTACTATTACTCTGGAAACACCATATATTTT.

This clone was counted between two and nine times. V and J are TRBV11-2 and TRBJ1-4; possible D gene TRBD1, 6 bases. The CDR3 totals 14 residues. Germline V gene sequence: CDR1 SGHAT, CDR2 FQNNGV. With 5 bases removed from V and 6 bases from J, the gap between germline ends came to 13 bases. CDR3 protein: CASSPRGKDEKLFF. DNA for the CDR3: TGTGCCAGCAGCCCCAGGGGAAAAGATGAAAAACTGTTTTTT.

This CDR3 reads CASSPVQGSYGYTF. CDR3 DNA: TGTGCCAGCAGCCCCGTCCAGGGGAGCTATGGCTACACCTTC. The chain combines TRBV7-9 with TRBJ1-2, with a tentative D call TRBD1 (6 bases). CDR1 is SEHNR, CDR2 FQNEAQ, per germline (reference sequence). The CDR3 runs 14 residues. The V end was cut by 5 bases, the J end by 4 bases, with 14 bases between.

This rearrangement joins TRBV30 to TRBJ1-1; D is undetermined. With 2 bases removed from V and 4 bases from J, the gap between germline ends came to 8 bases. CDR3 size: 12 residues. Germline V gives CDR1 GTSNPN, CDR2 SVGIG (reference sequence). The CDR3 DNA sequence: TGTGCCTGGAGTCTCGGAGCCACTGAAGCTTTCTTT. This encodes CAWSLGATEAFF.

The chain joins TRBV7-2 to TRBJ2-7, with 15 bases aligning to TRBD2. The germline V gene encodes CDR1 SGHTA and CDR2 FQGNSA. The CDR3 covers 17 residues. V was clipped by 0 bases and J by 4 bases; unmatched bases: 4. CDR3 sequence (DNA): TGTGCCAGCAGCTTAGCGTCTGGACTAGCGGGAGGGTACGAGCAGTACTTC. Its translation: CASSLASGLAGGYEQYF.

This clone was detected a few times. This sequence joins TRBV7-9 and TRBJ2-7; 9 nucleotides agree with TRBD1. Germline assignment: CDR1 SEHNR and CDR2 FQNEAQ (reference sequence). The CDR3 length is 15 residues. The V segment lost 1 base and the J segment 5 bases; nucleotides outside the gene matches: 6. The CDR3 here is CASSLEGQGLHEQYF. The CDR3 nucleotides are TGTGCCAGCAGCTTAGAAGGACAGGGGCTCCACGAGCAGTACTTC.

The chain links TRBV7-2 to TRBJ1-3; D possibly corresponds to TRBD1 (5 bases). The CDR3 has 16 residues. V was clipped by 5 bases and J by 2 bases, with 16 bases between them. Germline V CDR1 and CDR2: SGHTA, FQGNSA. CDR3 bases: TGTGCCAGCAGCCCTGCTCACGCAGGGACTGGAAACACCATATATTTT. This sequence encodes CASSPAHAGTGNTIYF.

The rearrangement links TRBV5-1 to TRBJ1-1; D not resolved. This CDR3 is 14 amino acids long. Trimming took off 1 base at V and 1 base at J, with 8 bases between the two ends. Germline V gene sequence: CDR1 SGHRS, CDR2 YFSETQ. As DNA, the CDR3 is TGCGCCAGCAGCTTGAGAGAAGAGAACACTGAAGCTTTCTTT. Its translation is CASSLREENTEAFF.

This clone appeared once. Written as DNA, the CDR3 is TGTGCCAGCTCACCTAGCGGGAGCTCCTACGAGCAGTACTTC. It yields the protein CASSPSGSSYEQYF. The rearrangement uses TRBV18 and TRBJ2-7; TRBD2 matches at 9 bases. The trim removed 3 bases at V and 0 bases at J, leaving 0 bases unmatched. CDR1 KGHSH and CDR2 LQKENI come from the germline V gene. This CDR3 contains 14 residues. The variable domain in full, completed from reference TRBV18 and TRBJ2-7, reads NAGVMQNPRHLVRRRGQEARLRCSPMKGHSHVYWYRQLPEEGLKFMVYLQKENIIDESGMPKERFSAEFPKEGPSILRIQQVVRGDSAAYFCASSPSGSSYEQYFGPGTRLTVT.

This rearrangement joins TRBV2 to TRBJ1-2; D remains ambiguous. In germline, CDR1 is SNHLY, CDR2 FYNNEI. V was trimmed by 5 bases and J by 5 bases, leaving 15 bases between them. This CDR3 is built from 14 residues. CDR3 sequence reads: CASSQQIQVYGYTF. The DNA for the CDR3 is TGTGCCAGCAGTCAACAGATTCAAGTTTATGGCTACACCTTC.

The V call is TRBV18, the J call TRBJ1-1, with 10 bases aligning to TRBD1. The CDR3 sequence is 14 residues long. V was clipped by 2 bases and J by 6 bases; unmatched bases: 3. Germline V lookup: CDR1 KGHSH, CDR2 LQKENI. CDR3: CASSPRTGGPEAFF. DNA of the CDR3: TGTGCCAGCTCACCAAGGACAGGGGGGCCTGAAGCTTTCTTT.

CDR3: CASSNYRSTYNEQFF. CDR3 coding DNA: TGTGCCAGCAGCAACTACAGGAGTACCTACAATGAGCAGTTCTTC. This sequence joins TRBV7-9 and TRBJ2-1, with D perhaps matching TRBD1 (5 bases). This CDR3 is built from 15 residues. Germline V gene sequence: CDR1 SEHNR, CDR2 FQNEAQ (reference sequence). The V end lost 5 bases, the J end lost 2 bases, and 13 bases lay between the germline ends.

This chain links TRBV2 with TRBJ1-1; D is unclear. CDR1 is SNHLY and CDR2 is FYNNEI in the germline V gene. The CDR3 spans 13 residues. Trimming cost V 5 bases and J 10 bases, with 17 bases left between them. CDR3 DNA sequence: TGTGCCAGCAGTCCCAGTGCGCTCGGGATAGCTTTCTTT. Translated: CASSPSALGIAFF.

This clone was detected once. The V and J genes are TRBV9 and TRBJ2-1, with 7 positions matching TRBD2. V trimming: 0 bases; J trimming: 0 bases; junction bases outside the gene matches: 3. The CDR3 contains 16 residues. Germline V gives CDR1 SGDLS, CDR2 YYNGEE. The CDR3: CASSVGGGSSYNEQFF. The CDR3 DNA is TGTGCCAGCAGCGTAGGTGGCGGGAGCTCCTACAATGAGCAGTTCTTC.

The rearrangement uses TRBV6-1 and TRBJ1-1, with 8 nucleotides matching TRBD1. The CDR3 extends over 14 amino acids. V lost 7 bases and J lost 0; bases outside the gene matches: 4. The germline CDR1 and CDR2 sequences are MNHNS and SASEGT. The CDR3 region is CASTGQGLNTEAFF. CDR3 coding DNA: TGTGCCAGCACTGGACAGGGATTGAACACTGAAGCTTTCTTT.

The chain has TRBV11-3 and TRBJ2-1; D perhaps matches TRBD1 (5 bases). CDR1 SGHNT and CDR2 YENEEA come from the germline V gene. CDR3 length equals 15 residues. Trimming took off 6 bases at V and 4 bases at J, with 16 bases between the two ends. The CDR3 DNA follows: TGTGCCAGCAGTCTCTCATCGACAGAGTACAATGAGCAGTTCTTC. It codes for CASSLSSTEYNEQFF. Looking up the rest from reference TRBV11-3 and TRBJ2-1 gives the full variable domain: EAGVVQSPRYKIIEKKQPVAFWCNPISGHNTLYWYLQNLGQGPELLIRYENEEAVDDSQLPKDRFSAERLKGVDSTLKIQPAELGDSAVYLCASSLSSTEYNEQFFGPGTRLTVL.

CDR3 loop: CASSLPARGGRLGTDTQYF. CDR3 coding DNA: TGTGCCAGCAGCTTACCCGCCCGCGGCGGGAGACTCGGCACAGATACGCAGTATTTT. The chain employs TRBV11-2 and TRBJ2-3, with 7 positions matching TRBD2. The CDR3 covers 19 residues. Germline-derived CDR1 and CDR2 are SGHAT and FQNNGV. The V and J ends lost 2 bases and 1 base, in that order; junction bases with no gene match: 15.

This clone was detected once. The gene calls are TRBV5-6 and TRBJ2-5, with 10 bases matching TRBD2. Germline V lookup: CDR1 SGHDT, CDR2 YYEEEE. CDR3 length: 17 amino acids. Trimming took 0 bases from V and 0 from J; bases not matched to a gene: 5. The CDR3: CASSLAWTSGYQETQYF. The CDR3 DNA is TGTGCCAGCAGCTTGGCCTGGACTAGCGGTTACCAAGAGACCCAGTACTTC.

This clone was recorded once. The V and J genes are TRBV9 and TRBJ2-7; the match to TRBD1 covers 7 bases. This CDR3 is built from 14 residues. The V and J ends lost 3 bases and 5 bases, in that order; junction bases with no gene match: 8. CDR1 is SGDLS, CDR2 YYNGEE, per germline. The CDR3 loop reads CASSAPGQKDEQYF. CDR3 nucleotides: TGTGCCAGCAGCGCACCGGGACAGAAGGACGAGCAGTACTTC.

This clone has just one count. The V call is TRBV19, the J call TRBJ1-3; TRBD1 agrees at 7 bases. Trimming at V came to 11 bases and at J to 0 bases, leaving 10 bases not matched to a gene. The V gene's germline CDR1 is LNHDA and CDR2 SQIVND (reference sequence). CDR3 length equals 15 residues. CDR3 sequence reads: CASGAGTDSGNTIYF. The DNA of the CDR3 is TGTGCCTCAGGGGCCGGGACAGACTCTGGAAACACCATATATTTT. The full variable domain, rest sourced from reference TRBV19 and TRBJ1-3, is DGGITQSPKYLFRKEGQNVTLSCEQNLNHDAMYWYRQDPGQGLRLIYYSQIVNDFQKGDIAEGYSVSREKKESFPLTVTSAQKNPTAFYLCASGAGTDSGNTIYFGEGSWLTVV.

As DNA, the CDR3 is TGTGCCAGCAGCTTAACAGGGTCCACAGATACGCAGTATTTT. Translation: CASSLTGSTDTQYF. V and J are TRBV7-8 and TRBJ2-3; D possibly corresponds to TRBD1 (6 bases). Germline V lookup: CDR1 SGHVS, CDR2 FQNEAQ. The CDR3 totals 14 residues. With 2 bases removed from V and 2 bases from J, the gap between germline ends came to 8 bases.

The table lists this clone with a count of one. This chain links TRBV7-8 with TRBJ2-1; D perhaps matches TRBD2 (5 bases). V was pared by 1 base and J by 0 bases, with 13 bases between. This CDR3 has 17 residues. Germline V gene lookup returns CDR1 SGHVS and CDR2 FQNEAQ. CDR3 residues: CASSLGASMSSYNEQFF. CDR3 sequence (DNA): TGTGCCAGCAGCTTAGGGGCTAGCATGAGCTCCTACAATGAGCAGTTCTTC.

The chain employs TRBV7-6 and TRBJ2-1, with 11 bases aligning to TRBD2. The CDR3 loop spans 14 amino acids. The germline gives CDR1 SGHVS, CDR2 FNYEAQ. V shed 1 base, J shed 9 bases, and the junction held 2 bases outside the gene matches. CDR3 coding DNA: TGTGCCAGCAGCTTAGGACTAGCGGGGACTGAGCAGTTCTTC. Translated: CASSLGLAGTEQFF.